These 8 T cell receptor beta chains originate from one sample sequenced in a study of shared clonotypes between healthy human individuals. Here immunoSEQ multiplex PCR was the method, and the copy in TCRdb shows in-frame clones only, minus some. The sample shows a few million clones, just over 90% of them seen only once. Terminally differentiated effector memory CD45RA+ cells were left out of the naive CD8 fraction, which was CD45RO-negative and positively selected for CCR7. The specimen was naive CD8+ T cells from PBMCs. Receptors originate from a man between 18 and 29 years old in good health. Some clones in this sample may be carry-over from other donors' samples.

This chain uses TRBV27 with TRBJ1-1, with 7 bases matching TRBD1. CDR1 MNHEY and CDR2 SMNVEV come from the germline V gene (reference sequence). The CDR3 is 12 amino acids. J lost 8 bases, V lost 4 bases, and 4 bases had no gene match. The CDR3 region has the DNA TGTGCCAGCAGTTCCTCGGACAGGGAAGCTTTCTTT. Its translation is CASSSSDREAFF.

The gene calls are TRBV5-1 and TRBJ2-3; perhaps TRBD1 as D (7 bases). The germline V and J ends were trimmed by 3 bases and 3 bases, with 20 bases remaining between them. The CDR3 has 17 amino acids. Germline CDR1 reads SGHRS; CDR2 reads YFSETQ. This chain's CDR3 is CASSSGAGTEITDTQYF. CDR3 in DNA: TGCGCCAGCAGCTCGGGGGCCGGGACAGAGATAACAGATACGCAGTATTTT.

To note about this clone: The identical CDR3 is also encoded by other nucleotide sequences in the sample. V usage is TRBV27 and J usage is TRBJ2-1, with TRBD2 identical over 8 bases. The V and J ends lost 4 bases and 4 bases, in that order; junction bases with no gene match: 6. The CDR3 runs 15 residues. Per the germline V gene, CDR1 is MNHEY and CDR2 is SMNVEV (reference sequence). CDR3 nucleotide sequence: TGTGCCAGCAGTTACGGACTAGCAACTTACAATGAGCAGTTCTTC. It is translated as CASSYGLATYNEQFF.

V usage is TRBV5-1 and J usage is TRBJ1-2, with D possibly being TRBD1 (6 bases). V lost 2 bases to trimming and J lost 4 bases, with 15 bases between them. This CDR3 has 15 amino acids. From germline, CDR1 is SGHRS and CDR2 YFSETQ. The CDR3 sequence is CASSFGLTGIYGYTF. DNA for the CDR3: TGCGCCAGCAGCTTCGGTCTTACAGGGATCTATGGCTACACCTTC. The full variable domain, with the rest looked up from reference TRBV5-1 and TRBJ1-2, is KAGVTQTPRYLIKTRGQQVTLSCSPISGHRSVSWYQQTPGQGLQFLFEYFSETQRNKGNFPGRFSGRQFSNSRSEMNVSTLELGDSALYLCASSFGLTGIYGYTFGSGTRLTVV.

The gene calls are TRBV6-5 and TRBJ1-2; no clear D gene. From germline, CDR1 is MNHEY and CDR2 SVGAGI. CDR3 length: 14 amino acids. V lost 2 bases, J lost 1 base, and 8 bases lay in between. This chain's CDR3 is CASSYLGSNYGYTF. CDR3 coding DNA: TGTGCCAGCAGTTACCTTGGCAGTAACTATGGCTACACCTTC.

CDR3 in DNA: TGTGCCAGCAGCCAAGATATATTAGGGCGACTAGCGGCCAGCACAGATACGCAGTATTTT. Encoded protein: CASSQDILGRLAASTDTQYF. V is TRBV4-2 and J is TRBJ2-3; 9 bases line up with TRBD2. This CDR3 is built from 20 residues. Trimming at V came to 0 bases and at J to 0 bases, leaving 13 bases not matched to a gene. Germline V gene lookup returns CDR1 LGHNA and CDR2 YNFKEQ.

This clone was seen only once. The CDR3 region has the DNA TGCGCCAGCAGCCACAGAGACAGGGGTCCTTGGGGCTACACCTTC. Protein product: CASSHRDRGPWGYTF. The V and J genes are TRBV4-1 and TRBJ1-2, with TRBD1 matching over 8 bases. The CDR3 length is 15 residues. Germline V gives CDR1 MGHRA, CDR2 YSYEKL. V lost 3 bases, J lost 8 bases, and 11 bases stayed unmatched.

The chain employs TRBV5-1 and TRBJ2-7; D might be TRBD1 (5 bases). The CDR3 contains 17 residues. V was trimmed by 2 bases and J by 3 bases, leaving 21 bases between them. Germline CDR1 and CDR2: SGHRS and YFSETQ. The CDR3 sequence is CASSLGAYSSYNYEQYF. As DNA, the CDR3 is TGCGCCAGCAGCTTAGGGGCTTATAGCAGCTACAACTACGAGCAGTACTTC.